This T cell receptor (beta chain) emerged from a study of blood T cell repertoires in COVID-19. As concerns this clone: The same CDR3 also results from other DNA sequences found in this sample.

TCRdb's table, derived via immunoSEQ multiplex PCR, lists solely in-frame clones and lacks some. The sample consists of some 380,000 clones, 88% of them appearing once. The CDR3 covers 13 residues. The V end lost 0 bases, the J end lost 2 bases, and 4 bases lay between the germline ends. Germline V gene data show CDR1 as MNHEY and CDR2 as SVGAGI. The sequencing sample was made of PBMCs or T cells enriched from blood (not recorded which). The receptor comes from a woman in her forties with acute COVID-19. The gene calls are TRBV6-5 and TRBJ1-1; no definite D call. The CDR3 nucleotides read TGTGCCAGCAGTTACTCGCGTAACACTGAAGCTTTCTTT. Translation: CASSYSRNTEAFF.